The 21 T cell receptor beta chains given below trace back to one sample, sequenced in a study of blood T cell repertoires in COVID-19. The table came from immunoSEQ multiplex PCR; TCRdb's copy has only in-frame clones and leaves some out. The table records approximately 190,000 clones, roughly 86% of them present only once. Sample: peripheral blood. These receptors all stem from an older woman with active or convalescent COVID-19.

V and J are TRBV28 and TRBJ2-3; D may be TRBD2 (6 bases). The CDR3 length is 15 residues. V gave up 3 bases and J gave up 1 base, with 11 bases separating them. Germline-derived CDR1 and CDR2 are MDHEN and SYDVKM. CDR3 amino acids: CASSFMASGTDTQYF. The DNA for the CDR3 is TGTGCCAGCAGTTTTATGGCTAGCGGCACAGATACGCAGTATTTT.

The V gene is TRBV4-1, the J gene TRBJ1-1; D is possibly TRBD1 (5 bases). Between the trimmed V and J ends, which lost 1 base and 1 base, there was a span of 10 bases. The germline V gene has CDR1 MGHRA and CDR2 YSYEKL. The CDR3 spans 15 residues. The CDR3 spells CASSQGDRQNTEAFF. The CDR3 bases are TGCGCCAGCAGCCAAGGAGACAGACAGAACACTGAAGCTTTCTTT.

The rearrangement links TRBV20-1 to TRBJ2-1, with a weak D call TRBD2 (6 bases). Trimming took off 6 bases at V and 9 bases at J, with 12 bases between the two ends. The CDR3 totals 11 residues. Germline CDR1 DFQATT, CDR2 SNEGSKA (reference sequence). The CDR3 DNA reads TGCAGTGCCCCATCTAGCGTTGAGCAGTTCTTC. This encodes CSAPSSVEQFF.

The chain couples TRBV7-9 to TRBJ2-7; 8 nucleotides line up with TRBD1. V lost 5 bases, J lost 12 bases, and 18 bases stayed unmatched. The CDR3 covers 15 residues. The germline V gene encodes CDR1 SEHNR and CDR2 FQNEAQ (reference sequence). This CDR3 is CASSRGQAERERLYF. The CDR3 bases are TGTGCCAGCAGCAGGGGACAGGCAGAAAGGGAGAGGCTGTACTTC.

This clone was observed a few times. This CDR3 reads CASSPTGGSVYGYTF. CDR3 coding DNA: TGTGCCAGCAGCCCGACAGGGGGCTCAGTCTATGGCTACACCTTC. The rearrangement uses TRBV3-1 (or the pseudogene TRBV3-2) and TRBJ1-2; 10 bases match TRBD1. V trimming: 4 bases; J trimming: 4 bases; junction bases outside the gene matches: 6. The V gene's germline CDR1 is LGHDT and CDR2 YNNKEL (reference sequence). The CDR3 extends over 15 amino acids.

The chain carries TRBV18 and TRBJ2-7, with 7 nucleotides matching TRBD1. This CDR3 comprises 14 residues. V lost 5 bases, J lost 4 bases, and 8 bases stayed unmatched. From germline, CDR1 is KGHSH and CDR2 LQKENI. CDR3 DNA sequence: TGTGCCAGCTCAAGACAGGGCAGTTTTTACGAGCAGTACTTC. Encoded protein: CASSRQGSFYEQYF.

Worth noting for this clone: An end of the junction differs from the germline gene, which may be a read error. V usage is TRBV7-2 and J usage is TRBJ2-7, with 10 positions matching TRBD1. CDR3 length: 14 amino acids. Germline CDR1 SGHTA, CDR2 FQGNSA. This chain's CDR3 is CASSLGQGANGFGF. The CDR3 bases are TGTGCCAGCAGCTTAGGACAGGGGGCGAATGGGTTTGGCTTC.

The chain employs TRBV18 and TRBJ2-5, with 14 bases lining up with TRBD2. This CDR3 spans 18 amino acids. Germline V gene lookup returns CDR1 KGHSH and CDR2 LQKENI. Losses at the gene ends were 3 bases for V and 4 bases for J; bases not matched to a gene: 10. CDR3 residues: CASSPGLAGGPGGETQYF. The CDR3 DNA is TGTGCCAGCTCACCCGGACTAGCGGGAGGCCCGGGAGGAGAGACCCAGTACTTC. The entire variable domain, with the rest obtained from reference TRBV18 and TRBJ2-5, is as follows: NAGVMQNPRHLVRRRGQEARLRCSPMKGHSHVYWYRQLPEEGLKFMVYLQKENIIDESGMPKERFSAEFPKEGPSILRIQQVVRGDSAAYFCASSPGLAGGPGGETQYFGPGTRLLVL.

The sample holds one count of this clone. CDR3 sequence: CSASGSENNEQFF. CDR3 bases: TGCAGTGCTAGTGGAAGCGAGAACAATGAGCAGTTCTTC. The rearrangement joins TRBV20-1 to TRBJ2-1, with D uncertain. The V end was cut by 3 bases, the J end by 5 bases, with 11 bases between. The CDR3 has 13 amino acids. The germline V gene encodes CDR1 DFQATT and CDR2 SNEGSKA (reference sequence).

The chain couples TRBV7-8 to TRBJ2-2; D is unresolved. V shed 5 bases and J shed 3 bases, with 10 bases lying between them. Germline CDR1 reads SGHVS; CDR2 reads FQNEAQ. The CDR3 runs 14 residues. CDR3 coding DNA: TGTGCCAGCAGCCGGAGTTGGTACACCGGGGAGCTGTTTTTT. Protein product: CASSRSWYTGELFF. Looking up the rest from reference TRBV7-8 and TRBJ2-2 gives the full variable domain: GAGVSQSPRYKVAKRGQDVALRCDPISGHVSLFWYQQALGQGPEFLTYFQNEAQLDKSGLPSDRFFAERPEGSVSTLKIQRTQQEDSAVYLCASSRSWYTGELFFGEGSRLTVL.

CDR3 sequence: CASSRSGSTDTQYF. The CDR3 nucleotides read TGTGCCAGCAGTCGCAGCGGAAGCACAGATACGCAGTATTTT. V usage is TRBV7-9 and J usage is TRBJ2-3, with D possibly matching TRBD2 (5 bases). The CDR3 has 14 amino acids. Germline V gives CDR1 SEHNR, CDR2 FQNEAQ (reference sequence). Trimming took 6 bases from V and 0 from J, leaving 10 bases between them.

This chain uses TRBV30 with TRBJ1-4, with 9 bases identical to TRBD1. J gave up 7 bases and V 0 bases, and 6 bases lay outside the gene matches. The CDR3 runs 15 residues. Germline lookup yields CDR1 GTSNPN and CDR2 SVGIG (reference sequence). DNA for the CDR3: TGTGCCTGGAGTGTACCGTTGGACAGGGGTGAAAAACTGTTTTTT. Translated, it gives CAWSVPLDRGEKLFF.

This rearrangement joins TRBV2 to TRBJ1-1; 7 nucleotides line up with TRBD1. The germline CDR1 and CDR2 sequences are SNHLY and FYNNEI. The CDR3 is 15 residues long. V dropped 1 base and J dropped 6; count of bases not matched to a gene: 8. The DNA for the CDR3 is TGTGCCAGCAGTGAAGGACAGGGAAGTCACTCTGAAGCTTTCTTT. This encodes CASSEGQGSHSEAFF.

The chain couples TRBV5-1 to TRBJ2-3, with TRBD2 as a possible D gene (6 bases). The germline V gene has CDR1 SGHRS and CDR2 YFSETQ. The ends were cut back, 5 bases at V and 5 bases at J, with 15 bases in the middle. The CDR3 is 14 amino acids. CDR3 protein: CASSRGTKGDTQYF. CDR3 coding DNA: TGCGCCAGCAGTCGGGGGACGAAGGGAGATACGCAGTATTTT.

The gene calls are TRBV7-3 and TRBJ2-5; 10 bases are shared with TRBD2. Trimming cost V 2 bases and J 5 bases; bases outside gene matches: 5. Germline assignment: CDR1 SGHTA and CDR2 FQGTGA. This CDR3 is built from 15 residues. As DNA, the CDR3 is TGTGCCAGCAGCTTATCTAGCGGGAGTTATGAGACCCAGTACTTC. Residues: CASSLSSGSYETQYF.

The chain carries TRBV28 and TRBJ1-6; 7 nucleotides match TRBD1. Germline V gene lookup returns CDR1 MDHEN and CDR2 SYDVKM. The CDR3 runs to 16 residues. V was clipped by 6 bases and J by 6 bases; unmatched bases: 11. In nucleotides, the CDR3 is TGTGCCAGCAGCCGCAGGACAGGATTCTTTAATTCACCCCTCCACTTT. This codes for CASSRRTGFFNSPLHF.

The chain couples TRBV6-5 to TRBJ2-7; 7 bases are shared with TRBD1. CDR3 length: 15 amino acids. Looked up from germline, CDR1 is MNHEY and CDR2 is SVGAGI. Unmatched junction bases numbered 5, after V lost 0 bases and J lost 3 bases. The CDR3 nucleotides read TGTGCCAGCAGTTACTCAGAGACAGGGAGCTACGAGCAGTACTTC. Its translation: CASSYSETGSYEQYF.

The chain has TRBV25-1 and TRBJ2-5, with TRBD1 matching 7 bases. Per the germline V gene, CDR1 is MGHDK and CDR2 is SYGVNS. The CDR3 is 15 residues long. The trim removed 3 bases at V and 2 bases at J, leaving 6 bases unmatched. CDR3 sequence reads: CASSDPGQVQETQYF. For the CDR3, the DNA is TGTGCCAGCAGTGATCCTGGACAGGTACAAGAGACCCAGTACTTC. Filled out from reference TRBV25-1 and TRBJ2-5, the complete variable domain reads EADIYQTPRYLVIGTGKKITLECSQTMGHDKMYWYQQDPGMELHLIHYSYGVNSTEKGDLSSESTVSRIRTEHFPLTLESARPSHTSQYLCASSDPGQVQETQYFGPGTRLLVL.

This sequence joins TRBV27 and TRBJ2-2, with TRBD2 matching 11 bases. The CDR3 contains 15 residues. Germline assignment: CDR1 MNHEY and CDR2 SMNVEV (reference sequence). Trimming took 3 bases from V and 4 from J; bases not matched to a gene: 1. The CDR3 is CASSFSGRVTGELFF. The CDR3 DNA reads as TGTGCCAGCAGTTTTAGCGGGAGGGTCACCGGGGAGCTGTTTTTT.

The gene calls are TRBV6-1 and TRBJ1-1, with TRBD1 identical over 11 bases. The CDR3 contains 18 residues. CDR1 is MNHNS, CDR2 SASEGT, per germline. V trimming: 2 bases; J trimming: 4 bases; junction bases outside the gene matches: 12. CDR3 nucleotides: TGTGCCAGCAGTGAACTAATAGGACAGGGGGCGCGGGGCACTGAAGCTTTCTTT. It translates to CASSELIGQGARGTEAFF.

The rearrangement links TRBV7-2 to TRBJ2-1, with 10 bases fitting TRBD2. The CDR3 loop spans 17 amino acids. Germline loops: CDR1 SGHTA, CDR2 FQGNSA. Trimming cost V 4 bases and J 3 bases; bases outside gene matches: 9. This CDR3 reads CASSSQKREGFYNEQFF. The CDR3 DNA reads TGTGCCAGCAGCTCACAGAAGCGGGAGGGGTTCTACAATGAGCAGTTCTTC.